The clone carrying this T cell receptor (beta chain) was seen more than once but under ten times. Its matching antigen is unknown. The entry originates in a study of identical twins. Findings and limits, study-wide: For cord blood, abundant beta clonotypes had fewer insertions, unlike memory repertoires, which showed none. Donors were not followed over many years; analysis was cross-sectional.

This CDR3 contains 14 residues. The ends were cut back, 7 bases at V and 0 bases at J, with 11 bases in the middle. CDR1 is SGDLS, CDR2 YYNGEE, per germline. One entry per CDR3 protein results from TCRdb running MiXCR on the 5' RACE reads. The repertoire consists of around 230,000 distinct CDR3 sequences, with around 10% occurring once and the leading ten covering about 5.5%. Every one of the donors was a healthy Caucasian. The sequencing input was memory (CD45RO+) T cells sorted from blood. The chain recombines TRBV9 with TRBJ1-5; the D gene is possibly TRBD1 (5 bases). This clonotype was obtained from a woman between 18 and 30 years old in good health. The CDR3 DNA is TGTGCCAGCTCCAAGGGGAATAGCAATCAGCCCCAGCATTTT. Translation: CASSKGNSNQPQHF. Combining the CDR3 with reference TRBV9 and TRBJ1-5 gives the whole variable domain DSGVTQTPKHLITATGQRVTLRCSPRSGDLSVYWYQQSLDQGLQFLIQYYNGEERAKGNILERFSAQQFPDLHSELNLSSLELGDSALYFCASSKGNSNQPQHFGDGTRLSIL.